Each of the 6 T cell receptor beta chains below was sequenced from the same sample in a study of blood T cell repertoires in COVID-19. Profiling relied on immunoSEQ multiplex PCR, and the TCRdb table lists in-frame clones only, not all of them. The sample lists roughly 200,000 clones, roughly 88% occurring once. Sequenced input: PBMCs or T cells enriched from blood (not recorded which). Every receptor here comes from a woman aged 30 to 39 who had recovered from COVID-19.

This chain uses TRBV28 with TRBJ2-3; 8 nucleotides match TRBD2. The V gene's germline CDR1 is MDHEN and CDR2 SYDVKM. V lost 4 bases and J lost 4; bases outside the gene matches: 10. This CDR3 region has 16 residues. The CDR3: CASSSAGSGRPDTQYF. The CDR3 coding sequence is TGTGCCAGCAGTTCCGCCGGGAGCGGGAGACCAGATACGCAGTATTTT.

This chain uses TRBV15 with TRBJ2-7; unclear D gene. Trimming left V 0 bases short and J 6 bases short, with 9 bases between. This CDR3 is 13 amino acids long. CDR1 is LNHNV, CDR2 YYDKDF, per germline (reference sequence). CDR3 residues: CATSRDPAGEQYF. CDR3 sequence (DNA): TGTGCCACCAGCAGAGATCCAGCAGGCGAGCAGTACTTC.

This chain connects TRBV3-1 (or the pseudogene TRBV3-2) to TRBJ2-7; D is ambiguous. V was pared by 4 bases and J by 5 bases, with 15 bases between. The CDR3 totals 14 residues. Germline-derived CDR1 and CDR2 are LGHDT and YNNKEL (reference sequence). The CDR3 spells CASSPQYPGDEQYF. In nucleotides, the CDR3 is TGTGCCAGCAGCCCTCAATATCCAGGTGACGAGCAGTACTTC.

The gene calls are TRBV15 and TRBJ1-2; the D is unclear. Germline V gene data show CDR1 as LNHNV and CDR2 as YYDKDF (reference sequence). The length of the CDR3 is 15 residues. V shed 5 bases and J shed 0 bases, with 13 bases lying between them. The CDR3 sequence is CATSPRGNPNYGYTF. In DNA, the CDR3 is TGTGCCACCAGCCCCCGGGGTAATCCTAACTATGGCTACACCTTC. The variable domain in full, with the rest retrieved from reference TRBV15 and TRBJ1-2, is DAMVIQNPRYQVTQFGKPVTLSCSQTLNHNVMYWYQQKSSQAPKLLFHYYDKDFNNEADTPDNFQSRRPNTSFCFLDIRSPGLGDTAMYLCATSPRGNPNYGYTFGSGTRLTVV.

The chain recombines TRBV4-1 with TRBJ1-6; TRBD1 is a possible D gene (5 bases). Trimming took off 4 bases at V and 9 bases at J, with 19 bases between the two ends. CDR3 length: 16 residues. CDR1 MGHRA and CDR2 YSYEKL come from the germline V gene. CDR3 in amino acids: CASSPSGQGMGSPLHF. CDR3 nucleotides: TGCGCCAGCAGCCCCTCCGGTCAGGGAATGGGTTCACCCCTCCACTTT.

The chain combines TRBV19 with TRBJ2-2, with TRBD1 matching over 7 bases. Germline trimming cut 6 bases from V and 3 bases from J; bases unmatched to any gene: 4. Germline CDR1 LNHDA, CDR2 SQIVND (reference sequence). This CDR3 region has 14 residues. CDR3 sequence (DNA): TGTGCCAGTAGGGGGACAGTGTACACCGGGGAGCTGTTTTTT. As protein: CASRGTVYTGELFF.